The following is a T cell receptor (beta chain) sequence with its context. Its antigen is unidentified. The repertoire was sequenced with immunoSEQ multiplex PCR; TCRdb's copy has only in-frame clones and lacks some. The sample contains around 140,000 clones, roughly 90% of which appear only once. With 7 bases removed from V and 8 bases from J, the gap between germline ends came to 14 bases. In germline, CDR1 is SQVTM, CDR2 ANQGSEA. The CDR3 spans 11 residues. The data were taken from a study of T cells in localized non-small cell lung cancer. General study points: Longer overall survival associated with higher blood T cell density; shorter survival with higher adjacent-lung clonality. Multi-region tumor sequencing was not done, so intratumor heterogeneity could not be excluded. Adjacent lung was found to contain a median about 55 of the top 100 tumor clones.

The chain recombines TRBV29-1 with TRBJ1-2; a weak D match, TRBD1 (5 bases). Sequences were derived from peripheral blood, sampled before any cancer treatment. The clonotype comes from a female donor of 60 years or more with stage I lung adenocarcinoma. For the CDR3, the DNA is TGCAGCGAATACAGGCTAACGGGCTACACCTTC. This translates into CSEYRLTGYTF.